This TCR beta chain was sequenced for a study of T cell responses to AZD1222 COVID-19 vaccine. Study-level information: Pooled samples include second doses given at about 4 or 12 weeks. Study-wide points: Donors, mostly white British, included more females; clonal diversity was possibly underestimated. AZD1222 recipients seropositive at baseline numbered only six or seven. Repertoire collection took place solely once the T cell response had peaked.

V trimming: 0 bases; J trimming: 5 bases; junction bases outside the gene matches: 8. The CDR3 loop spans 17 amino acids. In germline, CDR1 is KGHDR, CDR2 SFDVKD. Assay used: immunoSEQ multiplex PCR; TCRdb lists only in-frame clones, some missing. The sample has some 120,000 clones, about nine tenths seen once. In regard to this clone: Its target is not known.

V gene TRBV24-1 combines with J gene TRBJ2-5, with 10 bases that match TRBD2. This receptor was obtained from an adult in good health. The source material was peripheral blood, sampled on day 0 of AZD1222 vaccination. CDR3: CATSDLRVAGGVETQYF. The CDR3 DNA reads TGTGCCACCAGTGATTTGAGGGTAGCGGGAGGTGTTGAGACCCAGTACTTC.